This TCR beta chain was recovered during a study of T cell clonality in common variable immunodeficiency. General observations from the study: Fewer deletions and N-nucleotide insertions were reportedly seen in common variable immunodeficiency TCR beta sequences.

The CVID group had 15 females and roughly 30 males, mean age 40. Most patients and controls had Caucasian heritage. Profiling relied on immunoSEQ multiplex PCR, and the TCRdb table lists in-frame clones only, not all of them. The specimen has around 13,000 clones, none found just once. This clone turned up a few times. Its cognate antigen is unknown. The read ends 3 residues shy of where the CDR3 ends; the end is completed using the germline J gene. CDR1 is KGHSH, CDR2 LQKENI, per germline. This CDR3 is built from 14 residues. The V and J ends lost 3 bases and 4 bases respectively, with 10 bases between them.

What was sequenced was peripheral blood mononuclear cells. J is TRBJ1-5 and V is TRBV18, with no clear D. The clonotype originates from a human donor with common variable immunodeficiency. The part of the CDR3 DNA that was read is TGTGCCAGCTCACCCGGGGTAGGTAATCAGCCC. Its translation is CASSPGVGNQP. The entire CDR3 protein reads CASSPGVGNQPQHF.